This is a list of T cell receptor beta chains from one sample in a study of cytotoxic CD8 clonotypes in ibrutinib-treated CLL. This table comes from immunoSEQ multiplex PCR, and its TCRdb copy is limited to in-frame clones, with some not included. This sample has under 150,000 clones, with approximately 89% found just once. This sample comprised PBMCs, obtained after 12 months of ibrutinib treatment. The receptor source for this set is a human donor with chronic lymphocytic leukemia. CDR3s include the opening cysteine and the closing phenylalanine or tryptophan. Each record gives: V gene, clone size, J gene, D gene, CDR3 DNA, CDR3 protein. D genes are given only for firm matches. Rows may omit the clone size; those that give it use once, few, many or a size class.

V gene: TRBV30
clone size: once
J gene: TRBJ2-1
D gene: .
CDR3 DNA: TGTGCCTGGAGCGTTACCAGGACGGCAAGCTCCTACAATGAGCAGTTCTTC
CDR3 protein: CAWSVTRTASSYNEQFF

V gene: TRBV10-3
clone size: .
J gene: TRBJ1-5
D gene: .
CDR3 DNA: TGTGCCATCAGTGAGACTAATCAGCCCCAGCATTTT
CDR3 protein: CAISETNQPQHF

V gene: TRBV28
clone size: few
J gene: TRBJ1-1
D gene: .
CDR3 DNA: TGTGCCAGCAGCTATGGCATCCTTCTGACTGAAGCTTTCTTT
CDR3 protein: CASSYGILLTEAFF

V gene: TRBV9
clone size: .
J gene: TRBJ2-1
D gene: .
CDR3 DNA: TGTGCCAGCAGGAGGGCGGGCGGAGAGGGCGATGAGCAGTTCTTC
CDR3 protein: CASRRAGGEGDEQFF

V gene: TRBV28
clone size: .
J gene: TRBJ2-7
D gene: TRBD1
CDR3 DNA: TGTGCCAGCAGTACGTCCGGGACAGGGGTCTACGAGCAGTACTTC
CDR3 protein: CASSTSGTGVYEQYF

V gene: TRBV12-5
clone size: .
J gene: TRBJ1-4
D gene: .
CDR3 DNA: TGTGCTAGTGGTCAGCCGGGACACCTGACAATTGCAACTAATGAAAAACTGTTTTTT
CDR3 protein: CASGQPGHLTIATNEKLFF

V gene: TRBV6-6
clone size: .
J gene: TRBJ2-7
D gene: .
CDR3 DNA: TGTGCCAGCAGTCCCTACCGGGGAGGCCCGAAAGACGAGCAGTACTTC
CDR3 protein: CASSPYRGGPKDEQYF

V gene: TRBV5-1
clone size: .
J gene: TRBJ1-4
D gene: TRBD1
CDR3 DNA: TGCGCCAGCAGCTCAGGACAGGGGGAAGCTTTGAATGAAAAACTGTTTTTT
CDR3 protein: CASSSGQGEALNEKLFF

V gene: TRBV4-3
clone size: .
J gene: TRBJ2-7
D gene: .
CDR3 DNA: TGCGCCAGCAGCCAAGAAGTCGTTTGGGACTCGAGCTCCTACGAGCAGTACTTC
CDR3 protein: CASSQEVVWDSSSYEQYF

V gene: TRBV5-4
clone size: .
J gene: TRBJ2-2
D gene: TRBD2
CDR3 DNA: TGTGCCAGCAGCTCCTCATTGACTAGCGGGAGAGTGGGTTTGACCGGGGAGCTGTTTTTT
CDR3 protein: CASSSSLTSGRVGLTGELFF

V gene: TRBV28
clone size: once
J gene: TRBJ2-3
D gene: TRBD2
CDR3 DNA: TGTGCCAGCAGCCCTAGCGGGAGGCAGTATTTT
CDR3 protein: CASSPSGRQYF

V gene: TRBV4-3
clone size: few
J gene: TRBJ1-5
D gene: .
CDR3 DNA: TGCGCCAGCAGCCATTCAGTCTATAGCAATCAGCCCCAGCATTTT
CDR3 protein: CASSHSVYSNQPQHF

V gene: TRBV28
clone size: .
J gene: TRBJ2-7
D gene: .
CDR3 DNA: TGTGCCAGCAGTTCCCTACAGGATCGAGACTACGAGCAGTACTTC
CDR3 protein: CASSSLQDRDYEQYF

V gene: TRBV7-3
clone size: .
J gene: TRBJ2-1
D gene: TRBD2
CDR3 DNA: TGTGCCAGCAGCTTACTAGCGGGAGTCCACAATGAGCAGTTCTTC
CDR3 protein: CASSLLAGVHNEQFF

V gene: TRBV7-8
clone size: once
J gene: TRBJ2-3
D gene: .
CDR3 DNA: TGTGCCAGCAGCCCCCCAAGAGAAGATACGCAGTATTTT
CDR3 protein: CASSPPREDTQYF

V gene: TRBV9
clone size: .
J gene: TRBJ2-3
D gene: .
CDR3 DNA: TGTGCCAGCAGCGTATCCCCAGGGACAGATACGCAGTATTTT
CDR3 protein: CASSVSPGTDTQYF

V gene: TRBV6-5
clone size: few
J gene: TRBJ2-2
D gene: .
CDR3 DNA: TGTGCCAGCTGGGGGATGAACACCGGGGAGCTGTTTTTT
CDR3 protein: CASWGMNTGELFF

V gene: TRBV6-6
clone size: .
J gene: TRBJ2-1
D gene: TRBD2
CDR3 DNA: TGTGCCAGCAGACCCGGACTAGCGGCTGGCAATGAGCAGTTCTTC
CDR3 protein: CASRPGLAAGNEQFF